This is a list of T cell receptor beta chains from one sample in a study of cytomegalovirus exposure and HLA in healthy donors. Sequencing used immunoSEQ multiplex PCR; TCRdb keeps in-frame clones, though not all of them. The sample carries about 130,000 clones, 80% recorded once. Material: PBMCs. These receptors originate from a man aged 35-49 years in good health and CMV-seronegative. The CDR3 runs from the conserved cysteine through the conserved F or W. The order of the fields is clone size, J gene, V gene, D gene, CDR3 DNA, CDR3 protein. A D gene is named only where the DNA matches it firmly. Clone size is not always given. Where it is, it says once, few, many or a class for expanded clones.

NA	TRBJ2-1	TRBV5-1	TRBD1	TGCGCCAGCAGCTCACAGGGGTCCCTAGATGAGCAGTTCTTC	CASSSQGSLDEQFF
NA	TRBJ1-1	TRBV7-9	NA	TGTGCCAGCAGCCAGATGAACACTGAAGCTTTCTTT	CASSQMNTEAFF
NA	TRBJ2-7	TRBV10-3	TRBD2	TGTGCCATCAGTGAGGGACTAGCGGGAGTGTACGAGCAGTACTTC	CAISEGLAGVYEQYF
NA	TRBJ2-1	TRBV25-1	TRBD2	TGTGCCAGCAGCGGACGAGACGAGCGGGGTAGGGGTAATGAGCAGTTCTTC	CASSGRDERGRGNEQFF
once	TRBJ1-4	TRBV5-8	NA	TGTGCCAGCAGCTTGGGGTCTGTTGGTGGGGCCGTCATTGAAAAACTGTTTTTT	CASSLGSVGGAVIEKLFF
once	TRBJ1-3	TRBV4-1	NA	TGCGCCAGCAGCCAACCATCCAGGGAAAAGGGAAACACCATATATTTT	CASSQPSREKGNTIYF
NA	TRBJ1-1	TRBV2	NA	TGTGCCAGCAGTGAATTGGGACAAAACACTGAAGCTTTCTTT	CASSELGQNTEAFF
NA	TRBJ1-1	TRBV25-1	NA	TGTGCCAGCAGTGAATATTTGGCGGGGACTGAAGCTTTCTTT	CASSEYLAGTEAFF
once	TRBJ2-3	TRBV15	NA	TGTGCCACGAAGTCCCCACTATTGGATACGCAGTATTTT	CATKSPLLDTQYF
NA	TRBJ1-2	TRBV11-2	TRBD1	TGTGCCAGCAGCTTAACAGGGGGCCCGCATGGGGGCCTCTATGGCTACACCTTC	CASSLTGGPHGGLYGYTF
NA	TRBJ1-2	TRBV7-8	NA	TGTGCCAGCAGCTTAGATGGGGAGGGAGTTATTAACTATGGCTACACCTTC	CASSLDGEGVINYGYTF
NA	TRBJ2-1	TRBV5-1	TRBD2	TGCGCCAGCAGCTTGGACATAGCGGGGGGAAACAATGAGCAGTTCTTC	CASSLDIAGGNNEQFF
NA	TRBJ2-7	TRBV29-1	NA	TGCAGCGTTGAGGGCAGGGAATCCGAGCCGTACTTC	CSVEGRESEPYF
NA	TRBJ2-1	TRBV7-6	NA	TGTGCCAGCAGCTTAGATAGTAACTACAATGAGCAGTTCTTC	CASSLDSNYNEQFF
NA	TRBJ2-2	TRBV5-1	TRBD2	TGCGCCAGCAGCTTGGGACTAGCGGGATCCGGGGAGCTGTTTTTT	CASSLGLAGSGELFF
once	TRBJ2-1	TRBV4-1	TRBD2	TGCGCCAGCAGCCAATATAGCGGGAGCGCTTTGAGCAATGAGCAGTTCTTC	CASSQYSGSALSNEQFF
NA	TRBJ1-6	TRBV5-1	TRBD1	TGCGCCAGCAGCTTGGGGGACAGGGAGCCTTCACCCCTCCACTTT	CASSLGDREPSPLHF
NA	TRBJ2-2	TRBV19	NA	TGTGCCAGTAGCCTACTAGTTATTGGCCCCGGGGAGCTGTTTTTT	CASSLLVIGPGELFF
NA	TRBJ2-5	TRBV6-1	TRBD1	TGTGCCAGCAGGTCGGGACAGGGGTACCAAGAGACCCAGTACTTC	CASRSGQGYQETQYF
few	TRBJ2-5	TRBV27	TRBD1	TGTGCCAGCAGTCAAAAGACAGGGAGAGAGACCCAGTACTTC	CASSQKTGRETQYF
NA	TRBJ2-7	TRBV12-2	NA	TGTGCAAGTCGAATGGAGTCGGTTTTCGACAGCTACGAGCAGTACTTC	CASRMESVFDSYEQYF
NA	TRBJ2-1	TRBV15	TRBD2	TGTGCCACCAGCAGAGAAACGCGGGGGGGCCGAGTAGATGAGCAGTTCTTC	CATSRETRGGRVDEQFF
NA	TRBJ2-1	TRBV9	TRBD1	TGTGCCAGCAGCCTTCGGACAGGGGGGGATGAGCAGTTCTTC	CASSLRTGGDEQFF
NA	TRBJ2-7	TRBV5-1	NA	TGCGCCAGCAGCTCCGAGTCCTACGAGCAGTACTTC	CASSSESYEQYF
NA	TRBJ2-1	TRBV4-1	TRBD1	TGCGCCAGCAGCCAAGGGGACAGCTCCTACAATGAGCAGTTCTTC	CASSQGDSSYNEQFF
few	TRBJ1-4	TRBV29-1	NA	TGCAGCGTTTCCTACGCCTTAGGGAGTGAAAAACTGTTTTTT	CSVSYALGSEKLFF
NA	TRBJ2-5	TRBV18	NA	TGTGCCAGCTCACCCCGACAGGACCAAGAGACCCAGTACTTC	CASSPRQDQETQYF
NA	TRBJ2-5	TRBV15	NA	TGTGCCACCAGCAGATCTTCGGACTATTACCAAGAGACCCAGTACTTC	CATSRSSDYYQETQYF
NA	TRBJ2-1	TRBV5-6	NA	TGTGCCAGCAGCTTGCTCCGGGACAACTCCTACAATGAGCAGTTCTTC	CASSLLRDNSYNEQFF
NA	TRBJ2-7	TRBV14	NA	TGTGCCAGCAGCCAAGATCGGGGGAGGCAGTACTTC	CASSQDRGRQYF
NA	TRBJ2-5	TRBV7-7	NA	TGTGCCAGCAGCTTTACTATGCAAGAGACCCAGTACTTC	CASSFTMQETQYF
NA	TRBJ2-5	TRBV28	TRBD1	TGTGCCAGCCACCTGACAGGGCAAGAGACCCAGTACTTC	CASHLTGQETQYF
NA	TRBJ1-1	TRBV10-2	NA	TGCGCCAGCAGTTTACCTCAGGGGAGGGGCACTGAAGCTTTCTTT	CASSLPQGRGTEAFF
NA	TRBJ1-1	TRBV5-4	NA	TGTGCCAGCAGCCCAACGACAGGTTCGGCCACTGAAGCTTTCTTT	CASSPTTGSATEAFF
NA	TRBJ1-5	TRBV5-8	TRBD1	TGTGCCAGCAGCTTGGGACAGGGGGATCAGCCCCAGCATTTT	CASSLGQGDQPQHF
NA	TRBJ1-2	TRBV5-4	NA	TGTGCCAGCAGCTTGGACACGTATGGCTACACCTTC	CASSLDTYGYTF
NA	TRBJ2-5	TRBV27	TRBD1	TGTGCCAGCAGTTGGACAGGGCAAGGAGAGACCCAGTACTTC	CASSWTGQGETQYF
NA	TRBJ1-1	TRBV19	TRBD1	TGTGCCAGTAGTATTACAACGGGACAGGCCACGAACACTGAAGCTTTCTTT	CASSITTGQATNTEAFF
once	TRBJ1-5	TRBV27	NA	TGTGCCAGCAGCCCCGACAGATTTAATCAGCCCCAGCATTTT	CASSPDRFNQPQHF